Below are 28 T cell receptor beta chains sequenced from a single sample in a study of T-cell reconstitution after alpha-beta-depleted transplantation in children. For TCRbeta, the library was prepared with unique molecular identifiers. Each CDR3 protein gets one entry after TCRdb re-called the PCR reads with MiXCR. The profile shows some 840,000 distinct CDR3 sequences, less than 20% of them singletons. The specimen was PBMCs, mostly from graft donor cells, collected 360 days after TCRalphabeta/CD19-depleted stem cell transplant. Source of these receptors: a male patient aged 10-17 years who had a stem cell transplant for acute lymphoblastic leukemia, so the T cells may come from the graft donor.

This clonotype was detected only a few times. The chain uses TRBV29-1 and TRBJ1-2; 7 positions agree with TRBD1. V gave up 5 bases and J gave up 4 bases; unmatched junction bases: 4. There are 12 residues in the CDR3. Germline CDR1 and CDR2: SQVTM and ANQGSEA. In DNA form, the CDR3 reads TGCAGCGTTACCGGGACAGCCTATGGCTACACCTTC. It translates to CSVTGTAYGYTF.

This clonotype was detected a few times. The chain has TRBV12-3 or TRBV12-4 and TRBJ2-7, with TRBD2 as a possible D gene (6 bases). Trimming removed 3 bases at V and 6 bases at J, with 12 bases between. CDR3 length: 13 residues. DNA for the CDR3: TGTGCCAGCAGTTTTGGAGGGTGGAGCGAGCAGTACTTC. Its protein product is CASSFGGWSEQYF.

This clonotype came up a few times. The V call is TRBV20-1, the J call TRBJ2-1, with D tentatively TRBD2 (6 bases). V lost 6 bases, J lost 8 bases, and 14 bases lay in between. Germline CDR1 reads DFQATT; CDR2 reads SNEGSKA (reference sequence). The CDR3 has 12 residues. CDR3 loop: CSAMTSIDEQFF. CDR3 nucleotides: TGCAGTGCGATGACTAGTATCGATGAGCAGTTCTTC.

Regarding this clonotype: Its ends do not fully match the called genes, so a read error is possible. The genes are TRBV12-3 or TRBV12-4 and TRBJ2-6; 9 bases match TRBD2. The CDR3 extends over 18 amino acids. Here the CDR3 DNA reads TGTGCCTGCAGTCTTGGACTAGCGCCCAGCTCTGGGGCCAACGTCCTGACTTTC. This translates into CACSLGLAPSSGANVLTF.

This clonotype showed up many times. The chain has TRBV5-1 and TRBJ2-7, with D unresolved. Trimming cost V 0 bases and J 0 bases, with 10 bases left between them. The CDR3 is 15 amino acids. Germline V CDR1 and CDR2: SGHRS, YFSETQ. CDR3 sequence (DNA): TGCGCCAGCAGCTTGGAACGGGTGAGCTCCTACGAGCAGTACTTC. Amino acids: CASSLERVSSYEQYF.

This clonotype has more than one count but fewer than ten. This sequence joins TRBV7-9 and TRBJ1-2; D gene unclear. V lost 3 bases to trimming and J lost 4 bases, with 12 bases between them. The CDR3 length is 14 residues. CDR1 is SEHNR and CDR2 is FQNEAQ in the germline V gene (reference sequence). The CDR3 bases are TGTGCCAGCAGCTTTAACGGGTTCGGCTATGGCTACACCTTC. This gives the protein CASSFNGFGYGYTF.

There are many counts of this clonotype. This chain's CDR3 is CASSLGRDSQQYF. Here the CDR3 DNA reads TGCGCCAGCAGCTTGGGACGAGATTCACAGCAGTACTTC. The rearrangement joins TRBV5-1 to TRBJ2-7; D unclear. The CDR3 has 13 amino acids. Per germline, CDR1 SGHRS and CDR2 YFSETQ. V lost 0 bases, J lost 8 bases, and 12 bases lay in between. Filled out from reference TRBV5-1 and TRBJ2-7, the complete variable domain reads KAGVTQTPRYLIKTRGQQVTLSCSPISGHRSVSWYQQTPGQGLQFLFEYFSETQRNKGNFPGRFSGRQFSNSRSEMNVSTLELGDSALYLCASSLGRDSQQYFGPGTRLTVT.

The rearrangement joins TRBV4-1 to TRBJ1-2; perhaps TRBD1 as D (6 bases). CDR3 length: 15 amino acids. Germline V gives CDR1 MGHRA, CDR2 YSYEKL. With 0 bases removed from V and 5 bases from J, the gap between germline ends came to 13 bases. For the CDR3, the DNA is TGCGCCAGCAGCCAAGATTCAGGGGCCTGGTATGGCTACACCTTC. Translation gives CASSQDSGAWYGYTF.

This clonotype was detected only a few times. The gene calls are TRBV7-2 and TRBJ2-2; D gene unclear. This CDR3 contains 15 residues. CDR1 is SGHTA and CDR2 is FQGNSA in the germline V gene. V lost 3 bases and J 6 bases, leaving 14 bases between the germline ends. The CDR3 DNA follows: TGTGCCAGCAGCTTCGGCCAACTCGGCGCCGGGGAGCTGTTTTTT. Encoded protein: CASSFGQLGAGELFF.

This clonotype was counted a few times. The DNA for the CDR3 is TGCAGCGTCATCCGGGACGCCTCCTACGAGCAGTACTTC. Protein: CSVIRDASYEQYF. The J gene is TRBJ2-7, the V gene TRBV29-1, with D tentatively TRBD1 or TRBD2 (5 bases each). CDR1 SQVTM and CDR2 ANQGSEA come from the germline V gene. Deletions cut 6 bases from V and 0 bases from J, with 12 bases between. This CDR3 comprises 13 residues.

The sample holds a few counts of this clonotype. The chain couples TRBV29-1 to TRBJ2-5; D possibly corresponds to TRBD1 (6 bases). Germline CDR1 and CDR2: SQVTM and ANQGSEA. Trimming pared 4 bases from V and 2 bases from J, leaving 14 bases between. The CDR3 totals 14 residues. The CDR3 DNA sequence: TGCAGCGTTGTAGGCACAGGGATACAAGAGACCCAGTACTTC. Encoded protein: CSVVGTGIQETQYF.

This clonotype showed up just a few times. CDR3 region: CASSYGEQGGYEQYF. Written as DNA, the CDR3 is TGTGCCAGCAGTTACGGGGAACAGGGTGGTTACGAGCAGTACTTC. The chain has TRBV6-5 and TRBJ2-7; weak D call: TRBD1 (6 bases). From germline, CDR1 is MNHEY and CDR2 SVGAGI. CDR3 size: 15 residues. V lost 2 bases and J 4 bases, leaving 15 bases between the germline ends.

Many counts were recorded for this clonotype. This chain connects TRBV27 to TRBJ1-1; TRBD1 is a possible D gene (5 bases). V was trimmed by 4 bases and J by 0 bases, leaving 6 bases between them. Germline V gene sequence: CDR1 MNHEY, CDR2 SMNVEV (reference sequence). There are 13 residues in the CDR3. The CDR3 reads CASSSGVNTEAFF. The CDR3, as DNA: TGTGCCAGCAGTTCGGGGGTGAACACTGAAGCTTTCTTT.

The chain employs TRBV7-3 and TRBJ2-2; D remains unclear. Germline lookup yields CDR1 SGHTA and CDR2 FQGTGA. The CDR3 totals 13 residues. Trimming took off 1 base at V and 7 bases at J, with 7 bases between the two ends. CDR3 coding DNA: TGTGCCAGCAGCTTAAGGGGTGGCGGGGAGCTGTTTTTT. Its protein is CASSLRGGGELFF.

The gene calls are TRBV29-1 and TRBJ1-2; D gene ambiguous. The length of the CDR3 is 14 residues. The ends were cut back, 0 bases at V and 4 bases at J, with 12 bases in the middle. Looked up from germline, CDR1 is SQVTM and CDR2 is ANQGSEA. The CDR3 region is CSVEDYFGPYGYTF. CDR3 sequence (DNA): TGCAGCGTTGAAGACTACTTTGGCCCCTATGGCTACACCTTC.

The chain carries TRBV18 and TRBJ2-3, with D perhaps being TRBD1 or TRBD2 (5 bases each). The V gene's germline CDR1 is KGHSH and CDR2 LQKENI. The CDR3 sequence is 18 residues long. Trimming cost V 1 base and J 0 bases, with 17 bases left between them. The CDR3 DNA reads TGTGCCAGCTCACCACAGATCTGGGACCCGGAGAGCACAGATACGCAGTATTTT. Translation gives CASSPQIWDPESTDTQYF.

V is TRBV7-3 and J is TRBJ2-1; TRBD1 matches at 9 bases. J gave up 4 bases and V 5 bases, and 9 bases lay outside the gene matches. CDR1 is SGHTA, CDR2 FQGTGA, per germline. This CDR3 region has 16 residues. The CDR3 DNA reads as TGTGCCAGCAGCCCCACAGGGGGCTCGTGGTACAATGAGCAGTTCTTC. This translates into CASSPTGGSWYNEQFF.

The rearrangement joins TRBV27 to TRBJ2-3, with 14 bases fitting TRBD2. V was pared by 8 bases and J by 9 bases, with 10 bases of the junction left unmatched. Germline values: CDR1 MNHEY, CDR2 SMNVEV (reference sequence). This CDR3 spans 15 amino acids. This chain's CDR3 is CASGPGLAGEGTQYF. The CDR3 bases are TGTGCCAGCGGCCCGGGACTAGCGGGAGAGGGCACGCAGTATTTT.

This clonotype appeared a few times. This chain uses TRBV10-3 with TRBJ2-5; unclear D gene. With 1 base removed from V and 7 bases from J, the gap between germline ends came to 13 bases. Germline V lookup: CDR1 ENHRY, CDR2 SYGVKD. The CDR3 length is 14 residues. Written as DNA, the CDR3 is TGTGCCATCAGTGAGTTGGGCGAGTTGGGGACCCAGTACTTC. This sequence encodes CAISELGELGTQYF.

This clonotype was detected many times. The V and J genes are TRBV5-1 and TRBJ2-1; D possibly uses TRBD1 or TRBD2 (5 bases each). Germline CDR1 reads SGHRS; CDR2 reads YFSETQ. This CDR3 has 17 amino acids. The V and J ends lost 5 bases and 6 bases respectively, with 24 bases between them. CDR3 in amino acids: CASSYSLTGGSPNEQFF. The DNA of the CDR3 is TGCGCCAGCAGTTACTCATTAACAGGAGGAAGTCCCAATGAGCAGTTCTTC.

The chain joins TRBV5-1 to TRBJ2-3; weak D call: TRBD2 (6 bases). Germline V gives CDR1 SGHRS, CDR2 YFSETQ. The V end was cut by 3 bases, the J end by 6 bases, with 14 bases between. The CDR3 extends over 14 amino acids. The CDR3 reads CASSSGTSVDTQYF. The DNA of the CDR3 is TGCGCCAGCAGCTCAGGGACTTCGGTGGATACGCAGTATTTT.

This clonotype was picked up a small number of times. The chain employs TRBV5-1 and TRBJ1-2; the D gene is possibly TRBD1 (5 bases). Trimming cost V 4 bases and J 7 bases, with 14 bases left between them. This CDR3 is built from 13 residues. The germline V gene encodes CDR1 SGHRS and CDR2 YFSETQ. In DNA, the CDR3 is TGCGCCAGCAGCGGGGACCCCAGTCGTGGCTACACCTTC. Translated, it gives CASSGDPSRGYTF.

The chain is built from TRBV7-3 and TRBJ2-2, with TRBD2 as a possible D gene (5 bases). Germline V gene lookup returns CDR1 SGHTA and CDR2 FQGTGA. V gave up 4 bases and J gave up 3 bases, with 12 bases separating them. The CDR3 covers 15 residues. The CDR3 region is CASSSGGLYTGELFF. The DNA for the CDR3 is TGTGCCAGCAGCTCGGGTGGACTTTACACCGGGGAGCTGTTTTTT.

In this sample, this clonotype turned up many times. The DNA of the CDR3 is TGCAGCGTTGTCCGGACAAATTCCTACGAGCAGTACTTC. Translated, it gives CSVVRTNSYEQYF. The J gene is TRBJ2-7, the V gene TRBV29-1; TRBD1 is a possible D gene (5 bases). The ends were cut back, 4 bases at V and 1 base at J, with 11 bases in the middle. The germline CDR1 and CDR2 sequences are SQVTM and ANQGSEA. CDR3 size: 13 residues.

V usage is TRBV5-1 and J usage is TRBJ2-7; 9 bases map to TRBD2. V dropped 4 bases and J dropped 4; count of bases not matched to a gene: 9. Germline V lookup: CDR1 SGHRS, CDR2 YFSETQ. CDR3 length: 15 amino acids. The CDR3: CASSDLAGNLYEQYF. CDR3 in DNA: TGCGCCAGCAGCGATCTAGCGGGAAACCTATACGAGCAGTACTTC. Looking up the rest from reference TRBV5-1 and TRBJ2-7 gives the full variable domain: KAGVTQTPRYLIKTRGQQVTLSCSPISGHRSVSWYQQTPGQGLQFLFEYFSETQRNKGNFPGRFSGRQFSNSRSEMNVSTLELGDSALYLCASSDLAGNLYEQYFGPGTRLTVT.

This chain uses TRBV6-1 with TRBJ2-7, with D perhaps TRBD1 (6 bases). The CDR3 runs to 15 residues. V dropped 6 bases and J dropped 9 bases, with 24 bases sitting between them. CDR1 is MNHNS, CDR2 SASEGT, per germline. The CDR3 loop reads CASSRTVIPYDGQYF. For the CDR3, the DNA is TGTGCCAGCAGCCGGACAGTAATCCCCTACGATGGGCAGTACTTC.

This clonotype was found a few times. The chain combines TRBV18 with TRBJ2-7, with 8 bases identical to TRBD1. From germline, CDR1 is KGHSH and CDR2 LQKENI. There are 16 residues in the CDR3. V shed 1 base, J shed 3 bases, and the junction held 8 bases outside the gene matches. The CDR3 DNA follows: TGTGCCAGCTCACCACGGATTAGACAGGGGCACTACGAGCAGTACTTC. This encodes CASSPRIRQGHYEQYF.

This clonotype was recorded a few times. In nucleotides, the CDR3 is TGTGCCAGCAGTTTAAGACGAATAGGACTAGCGGGAGTAGGTTTAACCGGGGAGCTGTTTTTT. This translates into CASSLRRIGLAGVGLTGELFF. The rearrangement joins TRBV12-3 or TRBV12-4 to TRBJ2-2, with 13 bases identical to TRBD2. With 2 bases clipped from V and 5 bases from J, the junction kept 17 bases outside the gene matches. The CDR3 totals 21 residues.